Detailed here is one T cell receptor (beta chain). This sample was taken from a study of T cell changes during pregnancy in multiple sclerosis. Here immunoSEQ multiplex PCR was the method, and the copy in TCRdb shows in-frame clones only, minus some. Found here are around 46,000 clones, 85% to 90% of them singletons; the top ten hold approximately 8%. Trimming took 3 bases from V and 2 from J, leaving 11 bases between them. The CDR3 consists of 14 residues. Per germline, CDR1 LNHDA and CDR2 SQIVND (reference sequence). The chain has TRBV19 and TRBJ2-7, with a possible D match to TRBD1 (5 bases). The specimen was CD8+ T cells from peripheral blood mononuclear cells, collected in the second trimester of pregnancy. The clonotype originates from a female donor with multiple sclerosis, enrolled in a pregnancy study. CDR3 residues: CASSIGEGAYEQYF. The CDR3 coding sequence is TGTGCCAGTAGTATCGGCGAAGGGGCCTACGAGCAGTACTTC.